This TCR beta chain comes out of a study of blood T cells in healthy people across ages. Together with a sample-barcoded 5' primer, a J-beta primer mix was included in a second PCR lasting 7 to 11 cycles. From the 5' RACE reads, TCRdb called clonotypes with MiXCR, one entry per CDR3 protein. The sample yields about 2 million distinct CDR3 sequences, less than 50% seen once. Donors were systemically healthy Caucasian individuals from Russia aged 6 to 90 years. Every donor provided 9.5 to 10 milliliters of peripheral blood. In germline, CDR1 is DFQATT, CDR2 SNEGSKA (reference sequence). The germline V and J ends were trimmed by 0 bases and 0 bases, with 15 bases remaining between them. This CDR3 is 17 amino acids long.

The chain is built from TRBV20-1 and TRBJ2-1; D is perhaps TRBD1 (5 bases). The clonotype was recovered from a woman aged 40 to 49 in good health. Input material: blood. CDR3 sequence (DNA): TGCAGTGCTAGAGATCCGCCTCGCAGGGCCTCCTACAATGAGCAGTTCTTC. Translation gives CSARDPPRRASYNEQFF.